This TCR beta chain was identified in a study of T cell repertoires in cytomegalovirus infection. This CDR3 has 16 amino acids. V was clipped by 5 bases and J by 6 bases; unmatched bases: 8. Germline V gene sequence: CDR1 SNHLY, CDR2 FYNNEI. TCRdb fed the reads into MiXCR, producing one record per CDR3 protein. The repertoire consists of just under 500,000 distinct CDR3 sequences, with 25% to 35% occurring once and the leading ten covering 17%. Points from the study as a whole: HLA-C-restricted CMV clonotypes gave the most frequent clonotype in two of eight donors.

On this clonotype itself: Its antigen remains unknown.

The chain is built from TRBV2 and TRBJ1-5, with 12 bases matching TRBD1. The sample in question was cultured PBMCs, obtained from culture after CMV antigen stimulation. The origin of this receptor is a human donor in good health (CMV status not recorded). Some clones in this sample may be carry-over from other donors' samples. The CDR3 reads CASSPVGQGASQPQHF. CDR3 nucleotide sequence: TGTGCCAGCAGTCCAGTGGGACAGGGGGCAAGTCAGCCCCAGCATTTT. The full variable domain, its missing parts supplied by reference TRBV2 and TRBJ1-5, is EPEVTQTPSHQVTQMGQEVILRCVPISNHLYFYWYRQILGQKVEFLVSFYNNEISEKSEIFDDQFSVERPDGSNFTLKIRSTKLEDSAMYFCASSPVGQGASQPQHFGDGTRLSIL.